This TCR beta chain originates from a study of T-cell reconstitution after alpha-beta-depleted transplantation in children. General study points: There were reportedly several hundred expanded graft clones from which alpha-beta T cells came about two months after transplant.

TCRbeta library construction was performed incorporating unique molecular identifiers. From the PCR reads, TCRdb called clonotypes with MiXCR, one entry per CDR3 protein. The sample records 600,000 to 800,000 distinct CDR3 sequences, less than 15% being singletons. This clonotype was observed a handful of times. Its antigen is not known. CDR3 size: 19 residues. The ends lost 6 bases at V and 1 base at J; junction bases unmatched: 19. The TCR comes from a girl aged 2-10 years with congenital amegakaryocytic thrombocytopenia, due to receive a stem cell transplant. This chain links TRBV12-3 or TRBV12-4 with TRBJ2-7, with 9 positions matching TRBD2. The material sequenced was PBMCs, taken before TCRalphabeta/CD19-depleted stem cell transplant. CDR3 residues: CASRRPISGSGPGSYEQYF. CDR3 nucleotide sequence: TGTGCCAGCAGACGTCCGATTAGCGGGAGCGGGCCCGGTTCCTACGAGCAGTACTTC.